The clone carrying this T cell receptor beta chain has at least ten counts. The antigen remains unidentified. The sample is drawn from a study of neurological immune-mediated disorders. Study outcomes and limitations: Multiple sclerosis, the disease with the least TCR clonal expansion, fell below healthy controls, whereas HTLV-1-associated myelopathy showed the most. CDR3 amino acid sequences found in expanded clones were never shared across subjects, suggesting private repertoires in all groups.

It was by 5'RACE with 10-nucleotide random UMIs that the cDNA was made. TCRdb passed the 5' RACE reads through MiXCR, listing each CDR3 protein once. The table lists 55,000 to 80,000 distinct CDR3 sequences, about an eighth of them singletons. The time point is: longitudinal time-point 1 (baseline). Source material was 2 million unsorted PBMCs, stored at -80 °C in RNAlater. The CDR3 runs 14 residues. Germline CDR1 is SGHRS and CDR2 is YFSETQ. V gave up 6 bases and J gave up 1 base, with 10 bases separating them. Sequences were obtained from PBMCs. V usage is TRBV5-1 and J usage is TRBJ2-2, with D unclear. The origin of this receptor is a female donor with HTLV-1-associated myelopathy (HAM/TSP). The DNA of the CDR3 is TGCGCCAGCACCCCCACATTGAACACCGGGGAGCTGTTTTTT. Its protein product is CASTPTLNTGELFF.